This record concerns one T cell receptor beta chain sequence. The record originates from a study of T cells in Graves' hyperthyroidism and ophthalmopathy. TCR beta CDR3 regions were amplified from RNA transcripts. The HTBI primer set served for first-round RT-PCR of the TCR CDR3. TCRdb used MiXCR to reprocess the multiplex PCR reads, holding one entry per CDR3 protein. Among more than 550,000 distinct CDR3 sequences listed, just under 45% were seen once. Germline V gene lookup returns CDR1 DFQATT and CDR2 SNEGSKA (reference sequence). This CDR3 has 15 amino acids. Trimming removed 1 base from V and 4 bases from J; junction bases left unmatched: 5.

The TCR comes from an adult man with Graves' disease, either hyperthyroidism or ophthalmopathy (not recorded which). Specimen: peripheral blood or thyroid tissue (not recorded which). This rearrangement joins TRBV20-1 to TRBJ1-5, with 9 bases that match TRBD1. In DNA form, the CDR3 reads TGCAGTGCTAGAGCCACGACAGGGGGAAATCAGCCCCAGCATTTT. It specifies CSARATTGGNQPQHF.